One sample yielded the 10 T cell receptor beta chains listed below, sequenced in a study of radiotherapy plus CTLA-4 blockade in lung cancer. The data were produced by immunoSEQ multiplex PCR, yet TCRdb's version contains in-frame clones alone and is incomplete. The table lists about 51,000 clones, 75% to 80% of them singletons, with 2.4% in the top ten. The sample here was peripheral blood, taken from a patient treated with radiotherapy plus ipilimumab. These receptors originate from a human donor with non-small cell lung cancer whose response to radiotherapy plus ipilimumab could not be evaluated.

CDR3 DNA: TGTGCCAGCAGTGACCCCCCCGACAGGAACTCCTACGAGCAGTACTTC. Protein: CASSDPPDRNSYEQYF. The chain uses TRBV6-1 and TRBJ2-5, with TRBD1 as a possible D gene (6 bases). The J call may be wrong; the DNA end is better matched by TRBJ2-7. Germline V gene data show CDR1 as MNHNS and CDR2 as SASEGT. The CDR3 is 16 amino acids.

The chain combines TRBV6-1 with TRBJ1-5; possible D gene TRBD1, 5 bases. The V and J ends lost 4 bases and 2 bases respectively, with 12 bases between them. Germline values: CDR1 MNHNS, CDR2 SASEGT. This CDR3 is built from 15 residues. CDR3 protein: CASSVQGGGNQPQHF. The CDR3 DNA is TGTGCCAGCAGTGTGCAGGGTGGGGGCAATCAGCCCCAGCATTTT.

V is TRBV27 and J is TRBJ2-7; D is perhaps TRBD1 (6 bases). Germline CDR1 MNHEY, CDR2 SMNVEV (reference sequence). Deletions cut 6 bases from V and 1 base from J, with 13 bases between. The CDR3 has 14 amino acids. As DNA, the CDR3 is TGTGCCAGCAGACCCAGGACAGATTCCTACGAGCAGTACTTC. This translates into CASRPRTDSYEQYF.

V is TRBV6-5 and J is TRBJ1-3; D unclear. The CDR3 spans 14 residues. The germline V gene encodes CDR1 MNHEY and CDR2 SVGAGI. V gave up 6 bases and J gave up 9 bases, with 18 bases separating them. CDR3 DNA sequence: TGTGCCAGCAGGAGGCTAGGGTTCGAGGGCACCATATATTTT. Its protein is CASRRLGFEGTIYF.

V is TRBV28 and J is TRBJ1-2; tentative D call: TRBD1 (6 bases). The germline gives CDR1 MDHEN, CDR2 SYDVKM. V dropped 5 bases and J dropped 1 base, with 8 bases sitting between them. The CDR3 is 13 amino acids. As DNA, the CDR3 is TGTGCCAGCAGTACCAGGGGTAACTATGGCTACACCTTC. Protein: CASSTRGNYGYTF.

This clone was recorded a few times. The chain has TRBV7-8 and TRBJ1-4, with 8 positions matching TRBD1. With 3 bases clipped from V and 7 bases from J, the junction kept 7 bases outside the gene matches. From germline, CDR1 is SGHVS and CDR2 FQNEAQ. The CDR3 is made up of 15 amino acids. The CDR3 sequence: CASSFQGAVGEKLFF. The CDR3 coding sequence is TGTGCCAGCAGCTTTCAGGGGGCGGTGGGTGAAAAACTGTTTTTT.

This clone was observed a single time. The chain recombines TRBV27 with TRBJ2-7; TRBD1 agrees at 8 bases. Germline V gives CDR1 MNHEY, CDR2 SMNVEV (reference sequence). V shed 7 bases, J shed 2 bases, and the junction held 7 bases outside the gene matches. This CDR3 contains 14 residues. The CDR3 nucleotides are TGTGCCAGCAATACAGGGGGGCTGGCCTACGAGCAGTACTTC. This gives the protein CASNTGGLAYEQYF.

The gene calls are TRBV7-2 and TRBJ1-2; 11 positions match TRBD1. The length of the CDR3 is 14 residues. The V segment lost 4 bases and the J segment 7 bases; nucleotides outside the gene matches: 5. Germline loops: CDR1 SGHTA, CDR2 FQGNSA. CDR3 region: CASSSDRGLGGYTF. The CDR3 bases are TGTGCCAGCAGCTCGGACAGGGGGCTCGGTGGCTACACCTTC.

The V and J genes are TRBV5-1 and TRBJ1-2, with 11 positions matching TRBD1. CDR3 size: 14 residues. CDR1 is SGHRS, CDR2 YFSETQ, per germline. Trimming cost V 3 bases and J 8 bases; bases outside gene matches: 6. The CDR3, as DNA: TGCGCCAGCAGCTGGACAGGGGGCGCGGACGGCTACACCTTC. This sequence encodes CASSWTGGADGYTF.

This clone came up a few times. In DNA, the CDR3 is TGTGCCAGCAGACAACAGGGATCCGAAAAACTGTTTTTT. Translated, it gives CASRQQGSEKLFF. This chain links TRBV5-6 with TRBJ1-4, with a tentative D call TRBD1 (6 bases). The germline V gene has CDR1 SGHDT and CDR2 YYEEEE. Between the trimmed V and J ends, which lost 5 bases and 8 bases, there was a span of 13 bases. This CDR3 region has 13 residues.